One and the same sample provided the 27 T cell receptor beta chains below, sequenced in a study of T cell repertoires in cytomegalovirus infection. No antigen has been identified for these receptors. TCRdb processed the reads anew with MiXCR; each CDR3 protein has one entry. The sample comprises 150,000 or so distinct CDR3 sequences, less than 25% of which are singletons, and 20% to 30% rests with the top ten. Sequenced here: CD8+ T cells from cultured PBMCs, sampled from culture after CMV antigen stimulation. These receptors were taken from a human donor in good health (CMV status not recorded). Some clones in this sample may be carry-over from other donors' samples.

This clonotype was observed a few times. This sequence joins TRBV7-2 and TRBJ2-7; TRBD2 agrees at 11 bases. V lost 6 bases and J lost 3; bases outside the gene matches: 4. The CDR3 covers 14 residues. CDR1 SGHTA and CDR2 FQGNSA come from the germline V gene. The CDR3 spells CASSTGTSGYEQYF. CDR3 in DNA: TGTGCCAGCAGTACCGGGACTAGCGGCTACGAGCAGTACTTC.

There are a few counts of this clonotype. This chain joins TRBV7-9 and TRBJ2-7; D might be TRBD1 (6 bases). This CDR3 is 15 amino acids long. V lost 5 bases and J 0 bases, leaving 14 bases between the germline ends. Germline-derived CDR1 and CDR2 are SEHNR and FQNEAQ (reference sequence). This chain's CDR3 is CASSPGQSDSYEQYF. The CDR3 DNA follows: TGTGCCAGCAGCCCCGGACAGAGCGACTCCTACGAGCAGTACTTC.

The chain combines TRBV7-2 with TRBJ2-7; D could derive from TRBD1 or TRBD2 (5 bases each). V gave up 1 base and J gave up 7 bases, with 17 bases separating them. Germline V gene lookup returns CDR1 SGHTA and CDR2 FQGNSA. The CDR3 loop spans 15 amino acids. The CDR3 bases are TGTGCCAGCAGCTTAGATGAGGGGTCAGCGAGAGAGCAGTACTTC. Translated, it gives CASSLDEGSAREQYF.

This clonotype was counted between two and nine times. This chain uses TRBV6-6 with TRBJ2-7; possibly TRBD2 for D (6 bases). V dropped 7 bases and J dropped 7 bases, with 20 bases sitting between them. From germline, CDR1 is MNHNY and CDR2 SVGAGI (reference sequence). The CDR3 extends over 14 amino acids. In DNA form, the CDR3 reads TGTGCCAGCACCCCCGGGACTGGCTTTGGGGAGCAGTACTTC. Its translation: CASTPGTGFGEQYF.

The V gene is TRBV7-8, the J gene TRBJ1-6; maybe TRBD1 (6 bases). This CDR3 region has 18 residues. CDR1 and CDR2 (germline): SGHVS, FQNEAQ. Trimming removed 5 bases from V and 0 bases from J, with 17 bases in between. The CDR3 sequence is CASSPRDNLSSYNSPLHF. The CDR3 DNA follows: TGTGCCAGCAGCCCCAGGGACAACCTCAGCTCCTATAATTCACCCCTCCACTTT.

CDR3 DNA: TGTGCCAGCAGCATTCACCTAGGGGGGCAGCCCCAGCATTTT. This translates into CASSIHLGGQPQHF. The chain recombines TRBV6-2 or TRBV6-3 with TRBJ1-5, with D perhaps TRBD1 (6 bases). The germline CDR1 and CDR2 sequences are MNHEY and SVGEGT. The V gene lost 6 bases and the J gene lost 7 bases, with 16 bases spanning the gap. CDR3 length: 14 amino acids.

This clonotype has only a few counts. The rearrangement links TRBV7-9 to TRBJ1-1; no clear D gene. The germline CDR1 and CDR2 sequences are SEHNR and FQNEAQ (reference sequence). Trimming removed 1 base from V and 1 base from J, with 10 bases in between. The CDR3 is 15 amino acids. The CDR3 coding sequence is TGTGCCAGCAGCTTAGGTGGGTCCCGGAACACTGAAGCTTTCTTT. Translation gives CASSLGGSRNTEAFF.

The rearrangement uses TRBV7-9 and TRBJ2-1, with TRBD1 matching over 9 bases. CDR3 size: 16 residues. V lost 6 bases and J lost 1; bases outside the gene matches: 7. From germline, CDR1 is SEHNR and CDR2 FQNEAQ (reference sequence). CDR3 coding DNA: TGTGCCAGCAGATCAGGGACAGGGAAATCCTACAATGAGCAGTTCTTC. It translates to CASRSGTGKSYNEQFF.

This clonotype was observed a few times. The chain's CDR3 is CASSLVGGVKYEQYF. CDR3 DNA: TGTGCCAGCAGCTTAGTCGGGGGCGTAAAGTACGAGCAGTACTTC. The chain has TRBV7-2 and TRBJ2-7; perhaps D is TRBD1 or TRBD2 (6 bases each). Looked up from germline, CDR1 is SGHTA and CDR2 is FQGNSA. There are 15 residues in the CDR3. V lost 1 base and J 4 bases, leaving 14 bases between the germline ends.

In its sample, this clonotype was seen a few times. The rearrangement joins TRBV28 to TRBJ1-1; no clear D. The ends were cut back, 10 bases at V and 3 bases at J, with 9 bases in the middle. Germline V gene sequence: CDR1 MDHEN, CDR2 SYDVKM. CDR3 length: 11 amino acids. The CDR3: CANIPYTEAFF. CDR3 in DNA: TGTGCCAACATCCCTTACACTGAAGCTTTCTTT.

The chain links TRBV6-2 or TRBV6-3 to TRBJ2-5; D gene ambiguous. The length of the CDR3 is 16 residues. Germline lookup yields CDR1 MNHEY and CDR2 SVGEGT. V dropped 2 bases and J dropped 1 base, with 14 bases sitting between them. The CDR3, as DNA: TGTGCCAGCAGTTACCTGGACCCCCGCTCCCAAGAGACCCAGTACTTC. It encodes CASSYLDPRSQETQYF.

This chain links TRBV12-3 or TRBV12-4 with TRBJ2-1; D is possibly TRBD2 (6 bases). The CDR3 length is 14 residues. The V end was cut by 7 bases, the J end by 4 bases, with 14 bases between. Here the CDR3 DNA reads TGTGCCAGCACTTCTTTTGGGGGGTACAATGAGCAGTTCTTC. Its translation: CASTSFGGYNEQFF.

This clonotype was found a few times. The chain combines TRBV7-3 with TRBJ2-1; possibly TRBD2 for D (7 bases). CDR1 SGHTA and CDR2 FQGTGA come from the germline V gene. The V gene lost 3 bases and the J gene lost 5 bases, with 20 bases spanning the gap. The CDR3 contains 17 residues. CDR3 sequence reads: CASSFSPGGAPHNEQFF. The CDR3 region has the DNA TGTGCCAGCAGCTTTTCCCCGGGGGGCGCCCCCCACAATGAGCAGTTCTTC.

The rearrangement links TRBV28 to TRBJ1-5; a possible D gene is TRBD1 (5 bases). This CDR3 has 19 amino acids. Trimming removed 5 bases from V and 6 bases from J, with 29 bases in between. The germline V gene has CDR1 MDHEN and CDR2 SYDVKM. CDR3 protein: CASSGVQGYRRDRGQPQHF. In DNA, the CDR3 is TGTGCCAGCAGTGGGGTCCAGGGATATAGACGGGATAGGGGTCAGCCCCAGCATTTT.

V and J are TRBV29-1 and TRBJ2-5, with 8 nucleotides matching TRBD1. V shed 5 bases and J 2 bases; nucleotides not matched to a gene: 13. The CDR3 runs 16 residues. Germline assignment: CDR1 SQVTM and CDR2 ANQGSEA. CDR3 sequence reads: CSVPLFRDRTQETQYF. In DNA, the CDR3 is TGCAGCGTTCCGCTATTCCGGGACAGGACACAAGAGACCCAGTACTTC. Filled out from reference TRBV29-1 and TRBJ2-5, the complete variable domain reads SAVISQKPSRDICQRGTSLTIQCQVDSQVTMMFWYRQQPGQSLTLIATANQGSEATYESGFVIDKFPISRPNLTFSTLTVSNMSPEDSSIYLCSVPLFRDRTQETQYFGPGTRLLVL.

This clonotype was picked up a small number of times. V gene TRBV7-8 combines with J gene TRBJ1-6; D is possibly TRBD1 (5 bases). CDR3 length: 18 residues. The V and J ends lost 1 base and 0 bases respectively, with 13 bases between them. Germline CDR1 and CDR2: SGHVS and FQNEAQ. The chain's CDR3 is CASSLEGVFSSYNSPLHF. The CDR3 nucleotides are TGTGCCAGCAGCTTAGAAGGGGTCTTTAGCTCCTATAATTCACCCCTCCACTTT.

J is TRBJ1-1 and V is TRBV7-8; weak D call: TRBD1 (5 bases). Trimming shortened V by 1 base and J by 8 bases, and 14 bases separated the two germline ends. This CDR3 is built from 14 residues. CDR1 is SGHVS, CDR2 FQNEAQ, per germline. The CDR3: CASSLDGAGLEAFF. In DNA, the CDR3 is TGTGCCAGCAGCTTAGACGGGGCAGGGCTCGAAGCTTTCTTT.

This clonotype was seen only a few times. The chain recombines TRBV4-2 with TRBJ1-2; the D gene is possibly TRBD1 (6 bases). This CDR3 has 15 residues. The V gene lost 4 bases and the J gene lost 3 bases, with 15 bases spanning the gap. Germline V gene lookup returns CDR1 LGHNA and CDR2 YNFKEQ. The CDR3 loop reads CASSRIQGGDYGYTF. The CDR3 nucleotides are TGTGCCAGCAGCCGAATACAGGGTGGGGACTATGGCTACACCTTC.

The genes are TRBV12-3 or TRBV12-4 and TRBJ1-1, with unresolved D. The CDR3 has 13 amino acids. Trimming took off 6 bases at V and 7 bases at J, with 15 bases between the two ends. The CDR3 region is CASRYKTRVEAFF. The CDR3 coding sequence is TGTGCCAGCAGATACAAAACTCGGGTTGAAGCTTTCTTT.

The chain couples TRBV4-3 to TRBJ1-4, with D possibly matching TRBD1 (6 bases). CDR3 length: 16 residues. The V gene's germline CDR1 is LGHNA and CDR2 YSLEER. The V and J ends lost 5 bases and 7 bases respectively, with 20 bases between them. The CDR3 spells CASSGHGGLGGEKLFF. As DNA, the CDR3 is TGCGCCAGCAGCGGACACGGGGGGCTGGGAGGTGAAAAACTGTTTTTT.

The rearrangement uses TRBV29-1 and TRBJ2-1; unclear D gene. From germline, CDR1 is SQVTM and CDR2 ANQGSEA. The CDR3 is made up of 10 amino acids. V was cut by 7 bases and J by 9 bases, with 10 bases left in between. The CDR3 DNA reads as TGCAGCGCCGGCCGGAGTGAGCAGTTCTTC. This translates into CSAGRSEQFF.

At least ten counts were recorded for this clonotype. The genes are TRBV6-2 or TRBV6-3 and TRBJ2-3, with D possibly TRBD1 on 6 matching bases. The CDR3 consists of 13 residues. Germline-derived CDR1 and CDR2 are MNHEY and SVGEGT. The V end was cut by 5 bases, the J end by 3 bases, with 9 bases between. CDR3 in DNA: TGTGCCAGCAGTCGACAGGAAACAGATACGCAGTATTTT. It translates to CASSRQETDTQYF.

The genes are TRBV12-3 or TRBV12-4 and TRBJ2-2, with D tentatively TRBD2 (6 bases). The CDR3 length is 16 residues. V lost 6 bases to trimming and J lost 1 base, with 15 bases between them. CDR3 DNA: TGTGCCAGCAGGTCTCCTAGCGAACAGAACACCGGGGAGCTGTTTTTT. This gives the protein CASRSPSEQNTGELFF.

This clonotype showed up just a few times. The rearrangement uses TRBV5-1 and TRBJ1-4; 8 nucleotides agree with TRBD1. The CDR3 has 16 amino acids. Germline V gene sequence: CDR1 SGHRS, CDR2 YFSETQ. The junction had 10 bases not matched to a gene; V was cut back by 1 base and J by 8 bases. The DNA for the CDR3 is TGCGCCAGCAGCTTGTGGGGACAGGACACCAGGGAAAAACTGTTTTTT. Residues: CASSLWGQDTREKLFF.

The chain employs TRBV7-2 and TRBJ1-6, with D possibly being TRBD1 (5 bases). The CDR3 is 15 residues long. CDR1 and CDR2 from the germline V gene are SGHTA and FQGNSA. V lost 5 bases to trimming and J lost 0 bases, with 8 bases between them. In DNA, the CDR3 is TGTGCCAGCAGCCACAGGAGCTCCTATAATTCACCCCTCCACTTT. Encoded protein: CASSHRSSYNSPLHF. Based on the CDR3 plus reference TRBV7-2 and TRBJ1-6, the full variable domain is GAGVSQSPSNKVTEKGKDVELRCDPISGHTALYWYRQSLGQGLEFLIYFQGNSAPDKSGLPSDRFSAERTGGSVSTLTIQRTQQEDSAVYLCASSHRSSYNSPLHFGNGTRLTVT.

A few counts support this clonotype. This chain links TRBV20-1 with TRBJ1-1; weak D call: TRBD1 (6 bases). CDR1 and CDR2 (germline): DFQATT, SNEGSKA (reference sequence). V lost 6 bases and J lost 1, with 15 bases in between. The length of the CDR3 is 14 residues. The CDR3 reads CSATSGHSNTEAFF. In DNA form, the CDR3 reads TGCAGTGCAACATCGGGACATTCGAACACTGAAGCTTTCTTT.

This clonotype occurred a few times. This rearrangement joins TRBV25-1 to TRBJ1-1; unclear D gene. Between the trimmed V and J ends, which lost 5 bases and 4 bases, there was a span of 14 bases. CDR1 MGHDK and CDR2 SYGVNS come from the germline V gene. The CDR3 spans 14 residues. CDR3 DNA sequence: TGTGCCAGCAGTCTCATGGGAGGGTTCACTGAAGCTTTCTTT. Translated: CASSLMGGFTEAFF. The variable domain in full, completed from reference TRBV25-1 and TRBJ1-1, reads EADIYQTPRYLVIGTGKKITLECSQTMGHDKMYWYQQDPGMELHLIHYSYGVNSTEKGDLSSESTVSRIRTEHFPLTLESARPSHTSQYLCASSLMGGFTEAFFGQGTRLTVV.